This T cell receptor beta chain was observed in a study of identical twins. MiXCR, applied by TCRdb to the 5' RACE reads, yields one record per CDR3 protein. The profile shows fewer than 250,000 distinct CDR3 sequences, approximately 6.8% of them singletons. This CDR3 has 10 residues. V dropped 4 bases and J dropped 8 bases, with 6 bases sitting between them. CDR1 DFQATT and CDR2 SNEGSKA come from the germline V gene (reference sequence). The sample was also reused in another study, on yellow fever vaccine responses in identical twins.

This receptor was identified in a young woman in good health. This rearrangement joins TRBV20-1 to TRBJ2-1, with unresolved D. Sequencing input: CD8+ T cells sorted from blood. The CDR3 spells CSAIPDEQFF. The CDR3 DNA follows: TGCAGTGCTATTCCCGATGAGCAGTTCTTC.